A single sample gave rise to the 7 T cell receptor beta chains below, sequenced in a study of cytomegalovirus exposure and HLA in healthy donors listed by TCRdb under 2017. The protocol used for the library was the immunoSEQ multiplex PCR assay. For the multiplex PCR, a mixture combining 60 forward primers for TCR Vbeta segments and 13 reverse primers for TCR Jbeta segments was used. TCRdb obtained this table from immuneACCESS and retained in-frame rearrangements with V and J assigned. These tables miss some clones; where compared with another copy, unresolved V genes account for less than half of the shortfall, and the remainder is unexplained. This sample holds tens of thousands of clones; 75% to 80% were observed only once. The ten largest make up about 6% of the sample. Material: PBMCs. The receptors were sampled from a female donor in good health and CMV-seronegative.

The chain couples TRBV5-5 to TRBJ2-7; D is uncertain. CDR3 length equals 11 residues. The V gene lost 1 base and the J gene lost 3 bases, with 2 bases spanning the gap. CDR1 and CDR2 (germline): SGHKS, YYEKEE (reference sequence). CDR3 region: CASSLYYEQYF. The CDR3 nucleotides are TGTGCCAGCAGCTTGTACTACGAGCAGTACTTC.

This chain's CDR3 is CASSQDPSGGQLDTQYF. The CDR3 coding sequence is TGCGCCAGCAGCCAAGACCCTAGCGGGGGACAACTAGATACGCAGTATTTT. The rearrangement joins TRBV4-3 to TRBJ2-3, with 10 bases identical to TRBD2. There are 17 residues in the CDR3. V lost 0 bases and J lost 5; bases outside the gene matches: 8. Germline V CDR1 and CDR2: LGHNA, YSLEER.

The chain carries TRBV29-1 and TRBJ2-3, with 7 bases that match TRBD2. Per germline, CDR1 SQVTM and CDR2 ANQGSEA. After removal of 5 bases from V and 5 bases from J, the junction contained 4 bases not matched to a gene. The CDR3 is 12 residues long. CDR3 in DNA: TGCAGCGTTCTGGCGGGAGTAGATACGCAGTATTTT. This gives the protein CSVLAGVDTQYF.

Of note for this clone: Other DNA sequences from this sample encode an identical CDR3 as well. The rearrangement links TRBV19 to TRBJ1-1, with a tentative D call TRBD1 (5 bases). CDR1 is LNHDA and CDR2 is SQIVND in the germline V gene (reference sequence). V was cut by 5 bases and J by 3 bases, with 10 bases left in between. There are 13 residues in the CDR3. CDR3 in DNA: TGTGCCAGTAGTGTGAAAGGGGACACTGAAGCTTTCTTT. Amino acid sequence: CASSVKGDTEAFF.

The J gene is TRBJ1-2, the V gene TRBV28; 9 bases fit TRBD1. J gave up 8 bases and V 6 bases, and 13 bases lay outside the gene matches. The V gene's germline CDR1 is MDHEN and CDR2 SYDVKM. This CDR3 is 15 amino acids long. The CDR3 sequence: CASSLGQGLIGGYTF. The CDR3 nucleotides read TGTGCCAGCAGCCTCGGACAGGGGTTAATCGGCGGCTACACCTTC.

The chain links TRBV9 to TRBJ1-4, with a weak D call TRBD1 (6 bases). The CDR3 covers 14 residues. CDR1 and CDR2 (germline): SGDLS, YYNGEE. V was clipped by 3 bases and J by 7 bases, with 13 bases between them. CDR3 region: CASSETGFVEKLFF. As DNA, the CDR3 is TGTGCCAGCAGCGAAACAGGGTTCGTTGAAAAACTGTTTTTT. Looking up the rest from reference TRBV9 and TRBJ1-4 gives the full variable domain: DSGVTQTPKHLITATGQRVTLRCSPRSGDLSVYWYQQSLDQGLQFLIQYYNGEERAKGNILERFSAQQFPDLHSELNLSSLELGDSALYFCASSETGFVEKLFFGSGTQLSVL.

The chain employs TRBV18 and TRBJ2-3; 9 bases map to TRBD1. Germline V gives CDR1 KGHSH, CDR2 LQKENI. The CDR3 covers 15 residues. V was clipped by 4 bases and J by 1 base; unmatched bases: 3. The CDR3 reads CASSHRDRGTDTQYF. CDR3 coding DNA: TGTGCCAGCTCACACCGGGACAGGGGCACAGATACGCAGTATTTT.